These T cell receptor beta chains were read from a single sample in a study of T cells in Graves' hyperthyroidism and ophthalmopathy. MiXCR, applied by TCRdb to the multiplex PCR reads, yields one record per CDR3 protein. The table shows hundreds of thousands of distinct CDR3 sequences, with 16% occurring only once. The sequenced sample was blood. All receptors come from a woman aged 25 to 39 with Graves' hyperthyroidism. Both conserved end residues are part of each CDR3. Each record gives: J gene, D gene, V gene, clone size, CDR3 protein, CDR3 DNA. A D gene is named only where the DNA matches it firmly. Expanded clones are given a class, and other clones once, few, many or no size at all.

TRBJ1-1 | - | TRBV6-1 | many | CASSDTSQTGTFF | TGTGCCAGCAGCGACACGTCCCAGACAGGAACTTTCTTT
TRBJ1-4 | TRBD1 | TRBV20-1 | many | CSARVPLATGPREKLFF | TGCAGTGCTAGAGTTCCCTTAGCGACAGGGCCGAGGGAAAAACTGTTTTTT
TRBJ1-1 | TRBD1 | TRBV28 | many | CASSFQGGENTEAFF | TGTGCCAGCAGTTTCCAAGGGGGCGAAAACACTGAAGCTTTCTTT
TRBJ2-1 | TRBD2 | TRBV20-1 | many | CSRLADSYNEQFF | TGCAGCCGACTAGCTGATTCCTACAATGAGCAGTTCTTC
TRBJ2-2 | - | TRBV9 | few | CASKASGELFF | TGTGCCAGCAAGGCGAGCGGGGAGCTGTTTTTT
TRBJ1-6 | TRBD1 | TRBV6-1 | - | CASRRQGPDSPLHF | TGTGCCAGCAGGCGACAGGGGCCAGATTCACCCCTCCACTTT
TRBJ2-1 | TRBD2 | TRBV27 | - | CASSLELAVYNEQFF | TGTGCCAGCAGTTTAGAGCTAGCGGTCTACAATGAGCAGTTCTTC
TRBJ1-3 | TRBD1 | TRBV2 | many | CADNLRDRGSGNTIYF | TGTGCCGACAACCTCCGGGACAGGGGTTCTGGAAACACCATATATTTT
TRBJ2-5 | TRBD2 | TRBV20-1 | many | CSAIRPGTRQETQYF | TGCAGTGCAATACGGCCCGGGACTAGGCAAGAGACCCAGTACTTC
TRBJ2-1 | - | TRBV4-3 | - | CASSRLSLGEQFF | TGCGCCAGCAGCCGATTATCGTTGGGTGAGCAGTTCTTC
TRBJ1-2 | - | TRBV28 | many | CAAMGHTNYGYTF | TGTGCCGCAATGGGACACACAAACTATGGCTACACCTTC
TRBJ2-7 | TRBD2 | TRBV28 | many | CASRPSGNPEQYF | TGTGCCAGCAGGCCTAGCGGGAACCCCGAGCAGTACTTC
TRBJ2-2 | TRBD2 | TRBV28 | - | CASTGTSGRAAGELFF | TGTGCCAGCACCGGGACTAGCGGGAGGGCAGCCGGGGAGCTGTTTTTT
TRBJ2-2 | TRBD2 | TRBV28 | many | CASSSSGSSGELFF | TGTGCCAGCAGTTCTAGCGGGAGTTCCGGGGAGCTGTTTTTT
TRBJ2-3 | TRBD2 | TRBV4-1 | few | CASSQGILAGISTDTQYF | TGCGCCAGCAGCCAAGGAATCCTAGCGGGAATAAGCACAGATACGCAGTATTTT
TRBJ2-3 | - | TRBV10-2 | - | CASTKQDRTDTQYF | TGCGCCAGCACGAAACAGGACCGCACAGATACGCAGTATTTT
TRBJ2-7 | - | TRBV11-2 | - | CASSQPPGLNKAYEQYF | TGTGCCAGCAGCCAACCTCCGGGACTCAACAAGGCCTACGAGCAGTACTTC
TRBJ2-2 | TRBD1 | TRBV12-3/TRBV12-4 | few | CASSRQGMTGELFF | TGTGCCAGCAGCCGACAGGGAATGACCGGGGAGCTGTTTTTT
TRBJ2-3 | - | TRBV7-9 | - | CASSSGRESDTQYF | TGTGCCAGCAGCTCCGGTCGGGAGTCAGATACGCAGTATTTT
TRBJ2-5 | - | TRBV20-1 | - | CSARALGAPQETQYF | TGCAGTGCTAGAGCCCTAGGGGCTCCCCAAGAGACCCAGTACTTC
TRBJ2-1 | TRBD2 | TRBV11-3 | few | CASSSSGASGSIGEQFF | TGTGCCAGCAGCTCCTCGGGAGCTAGCGGGAGCATAGGTGAGCAGTTCTTC
TRBJ2-6 | - | TRBV12-3/TRBV12-4 | many | CASSLGLSGANVLTF | TGTGCCAGCAGTTTAGGGCTCTCTGGGGCCAACGTCCTGACTTTC
TRBJ2-2 | TRBD2 | TRBV11-2 | many | CASSWTSGNTGELFF | TGTGCCAGCAGCTGGACTAGCGGGAACACCGGGGAGCTGTTTTTT
TRBJ2-3 | - | TRBV12-3/TRBV12-4 | many | CASRISHTQYF | TGTGCCAGCCGAATTTCCCACACGCAGTATTTT
TRBJ2-3 | - | TRBV10-1 | - | CASSEESGFTDTQYF | TGCGCCAGCAGTGAGGAGAGTGGATTTACAGATACGCAGTATTTT
TRBJ2-3 | - | TRBV7-9 | many | CASSLMERTDTQYF | TGTGCCAGCAGCTTAATGGAACGCACAGATACGCAGTATTTT
TRBJ2-7 | TRBD1 | TRBV7-2 | many | CASSRRRDRDWDEQYF | TGTGCCAGCAGCCGAAGAAGGGACAGGGATTGGGACGAGCAGTACTTC
TRBJ1-1 | TRBD1 | TRBV27 | many | CASSLRQGMNTEAFF | TGTGCCAGCAGTCTACGACAGGGTATGAACACTGAAGCTTTCTTT
TRBJ1-5 | - | TRBV2 | many | CASSVQYNQPQHF | TGTGCCAGCAGCGTGCAGTACAATCAGCCCCAGCATTTT
TRBJ2-1 | TRBD2 | TRBV28 | once | CASLRLAGNNEQFF | TGTGCCAGCCTGCGACTAGCGGGAAACAATGAGCAGTTCTTC
TRBJ1-2 | - | TRBV7-8 | many | CASSLRLQGRGYTF | TGTGCCAGCAGCTTACGCCTACAGGGTAGAGGCTACACCTTC